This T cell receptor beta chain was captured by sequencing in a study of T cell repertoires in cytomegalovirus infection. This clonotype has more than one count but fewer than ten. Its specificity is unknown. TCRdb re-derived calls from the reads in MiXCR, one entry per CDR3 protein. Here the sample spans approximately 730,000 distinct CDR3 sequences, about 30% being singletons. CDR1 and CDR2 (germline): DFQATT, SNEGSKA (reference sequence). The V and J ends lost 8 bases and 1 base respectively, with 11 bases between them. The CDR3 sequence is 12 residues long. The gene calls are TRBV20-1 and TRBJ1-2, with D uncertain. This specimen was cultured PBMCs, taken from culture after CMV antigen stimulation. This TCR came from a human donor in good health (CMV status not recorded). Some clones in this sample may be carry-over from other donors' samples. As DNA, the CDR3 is TGCAGTTCGGGTCTGAGTAACTATGGCTACACCTTC. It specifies CSSGLSNYGYTF.